The clone carrying this TCR beta chain has more than one count but fewer than ten. Its matching antigen is unknown. Regarding time point: newly diagnosed, previously untreated cHL patient sample. Purification of CD4+ T cells from thawed PBMCs was achieved by magnetic negative selection. Serving as comparison were PBMCs from newly diagnosed, untreated classical Hodgkin lymphoma, which were sequenced alongside the relapsed/refractory trial patients. The table came from immunoSEQ multiplex PCR; TCRdb's copy has only in-frame clones and leaves some out. This sample has fewer than 25,000 clones, with 90% found just once. Germline V lookup: CDR1 SGHRS, CDR2 YFSETQ. This CDR3 is 14 amino acids long. V was trimmed by 2 bases and J by 2 bases, leaving 10 bases between them. The entry originates in a study of PD-1 blockade in classical Hodgkin lymphoma. Whole-study findings and limits: In newly diagnosed patients, baseline TCR diversity was reportedly below that of healthy donors.

The genes are TRBV5-1 and TRBJ1-1, with a possible D match to TRBD1 (5 bases). The specimen was CD4+ T cells from blood. This receptor was obtained from a human donor with classical Hodgkin lymphoma. The CDR3 spells CASSFNRPNTEAFF. The CDR3 nucleotides read TGCGCCAGCAGCTTCAACAGGCCAAACACTGAAGCTTTCTTT.